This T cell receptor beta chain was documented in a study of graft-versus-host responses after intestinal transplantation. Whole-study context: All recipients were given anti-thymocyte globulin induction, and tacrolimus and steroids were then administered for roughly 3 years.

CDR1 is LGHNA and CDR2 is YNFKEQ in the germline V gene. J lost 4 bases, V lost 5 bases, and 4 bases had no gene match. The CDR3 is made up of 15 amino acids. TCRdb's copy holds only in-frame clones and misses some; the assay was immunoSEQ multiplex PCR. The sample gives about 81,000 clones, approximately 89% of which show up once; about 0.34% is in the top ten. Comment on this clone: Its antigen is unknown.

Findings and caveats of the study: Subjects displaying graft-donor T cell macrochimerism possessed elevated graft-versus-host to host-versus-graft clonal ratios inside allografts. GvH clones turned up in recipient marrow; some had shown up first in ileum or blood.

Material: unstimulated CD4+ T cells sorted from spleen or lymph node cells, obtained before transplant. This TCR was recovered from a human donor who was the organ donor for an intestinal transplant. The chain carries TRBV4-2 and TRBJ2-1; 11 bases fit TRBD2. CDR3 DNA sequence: TGTGCCAGCAGCGCTTTAGCGGGGGGGTACAATGAGCAGTTCTTC. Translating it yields CASSALAGGYNEQFF.